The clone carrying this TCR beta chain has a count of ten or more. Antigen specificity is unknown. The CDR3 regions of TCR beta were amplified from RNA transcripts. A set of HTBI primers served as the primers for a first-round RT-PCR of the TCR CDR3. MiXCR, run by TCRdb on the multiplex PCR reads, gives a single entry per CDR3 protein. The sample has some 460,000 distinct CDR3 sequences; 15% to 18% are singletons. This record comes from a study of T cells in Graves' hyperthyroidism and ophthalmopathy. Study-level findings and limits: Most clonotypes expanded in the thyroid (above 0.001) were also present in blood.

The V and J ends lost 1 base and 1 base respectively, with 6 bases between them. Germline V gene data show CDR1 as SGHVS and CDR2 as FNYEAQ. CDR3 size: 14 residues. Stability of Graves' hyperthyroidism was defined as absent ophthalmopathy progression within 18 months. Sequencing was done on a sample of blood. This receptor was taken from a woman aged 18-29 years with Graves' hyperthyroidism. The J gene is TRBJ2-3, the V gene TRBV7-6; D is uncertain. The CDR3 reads CASSLEGRTDTQYF. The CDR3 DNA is TGTGCCAGCAGCTTAGAAGGACGCACAGATACGCAGTATTTT.